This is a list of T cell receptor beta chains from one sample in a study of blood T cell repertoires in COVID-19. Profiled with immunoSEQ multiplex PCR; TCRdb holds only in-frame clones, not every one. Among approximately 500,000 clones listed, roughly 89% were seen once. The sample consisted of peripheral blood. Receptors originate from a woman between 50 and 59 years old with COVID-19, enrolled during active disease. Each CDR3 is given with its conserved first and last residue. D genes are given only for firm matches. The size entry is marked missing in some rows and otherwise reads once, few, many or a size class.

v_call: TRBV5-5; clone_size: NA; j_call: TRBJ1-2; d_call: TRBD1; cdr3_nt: TGTGCCAGCAGCGCGGACAGGGGTTTTAATGGCTACACCTTC; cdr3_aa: CASSADRGFNGYTF
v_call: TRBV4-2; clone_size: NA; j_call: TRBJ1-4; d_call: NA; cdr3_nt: TGTGCCAGCAGCCTCGGAGTAGGGGATGAAAAACTGTTTTTT; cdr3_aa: CASSLGVGDEKLFF
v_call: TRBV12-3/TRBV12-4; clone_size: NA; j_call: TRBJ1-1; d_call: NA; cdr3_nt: TGTGCCAGCAGCTTTACAGGATTGACTGAAGCTTTCTTT; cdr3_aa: CASSFTGLTEAFF
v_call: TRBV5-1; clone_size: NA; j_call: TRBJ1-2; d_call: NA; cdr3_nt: TGCGCCAGCAGCTTGCCGGTCAACTATGGCTACACCTTC; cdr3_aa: CASSLPVNYGYTF
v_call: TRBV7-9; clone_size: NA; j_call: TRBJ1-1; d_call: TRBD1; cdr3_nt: TGTGCCAGCAGTTTTCAGGGGGCAAGGCGATCCACTCACCTTGAAGCTTTCTTT; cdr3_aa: CASSFQGARRSTHLEAFF
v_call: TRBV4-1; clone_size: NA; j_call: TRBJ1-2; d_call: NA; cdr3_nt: TGCGCCAGCAGCCAAGAGATGGGCCTTGCGAACTATGGCTACACCTTC; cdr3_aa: CASSQEMGLANYGYTF
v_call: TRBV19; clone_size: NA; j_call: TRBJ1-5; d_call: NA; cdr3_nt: TGTGCCAGTAGTAAAGGAGCGGTTAATAGCAATCAGCCCCAGCATTTT; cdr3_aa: CASSKGAVNSNQPQHF
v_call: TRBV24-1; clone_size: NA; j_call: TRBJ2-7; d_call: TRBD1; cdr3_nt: TGTGCCACCAGGGACAGGGGCGACGAGCAGTACTTC; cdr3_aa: CATRDRGDEQYF
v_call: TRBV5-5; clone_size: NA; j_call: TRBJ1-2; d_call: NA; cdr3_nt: TGTGCCAGCTCCTATCCGCCGGGCTACACCTTC; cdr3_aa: CASSYPPGYTF
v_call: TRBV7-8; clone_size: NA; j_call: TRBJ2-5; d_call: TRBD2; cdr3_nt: TGTGCCAGCAGCTTTGGACTAGCGGGGGGGCTGGGGACCCAGTACTTC; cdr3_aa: CASSFGLAGGLGTQYF
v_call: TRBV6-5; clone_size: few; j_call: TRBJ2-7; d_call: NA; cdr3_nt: TGTGCCAGCAGTTACGATAGATACGAGCAGTACTTC; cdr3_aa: CASSYDRYEQYF
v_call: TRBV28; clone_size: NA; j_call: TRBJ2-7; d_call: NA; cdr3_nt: TGTGCCAGCAGTTTACAGGGTTACGAGCAGTACTTC; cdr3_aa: CASSLQGYEQYF
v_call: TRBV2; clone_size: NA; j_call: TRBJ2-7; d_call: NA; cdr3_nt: TGTGCCAGCAGTCTGGAGGACCAGCAGTACTTC; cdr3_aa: CASSLEDQQYF
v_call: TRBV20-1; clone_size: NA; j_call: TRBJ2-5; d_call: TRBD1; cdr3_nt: TGCAGTGCTAGTCTCAGGACAGGGCGGAGAGAGACCCAGTACTTC; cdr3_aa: CSASLRTGRRETQYF
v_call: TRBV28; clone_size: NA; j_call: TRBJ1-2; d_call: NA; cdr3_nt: TGTGCCAGCAGTTTATCTGGGGGCCATAGCTACACCTTC; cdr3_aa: CASSLSGGHSYTF
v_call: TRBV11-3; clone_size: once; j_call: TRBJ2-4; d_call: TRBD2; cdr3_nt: TGTGCCAGCAGCTTTTCAGCGGGGCCAAAAAACATTCAGTACTTC; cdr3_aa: CASSFSAGPKNIQYF
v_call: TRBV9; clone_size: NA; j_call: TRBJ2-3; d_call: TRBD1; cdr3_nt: TGTGCCAGCAGCGAGAGGGGGGACAGGTCCGATACGCAGTATTTT; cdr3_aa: CASSERGDRSDTQYF
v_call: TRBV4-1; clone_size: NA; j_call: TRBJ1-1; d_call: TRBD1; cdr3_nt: TGCGCCAGCAGCCAAGATCCCTTTGTGGTCGGAGGGGGCGGAACTGAAGCTTTCTTT; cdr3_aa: CASSQDPFVVGGGGTEAFF
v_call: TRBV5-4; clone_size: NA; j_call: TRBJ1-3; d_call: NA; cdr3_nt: TGTGCCAGCAGCCAAGCAGGGGCTGGAAACACCATATATTTT; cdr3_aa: CASSQAGAGNTIYF
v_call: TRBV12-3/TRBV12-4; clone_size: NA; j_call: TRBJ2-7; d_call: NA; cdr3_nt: TGTGCCAGCAGTTTCCAGGGCGGTGTGCAGTACTTC; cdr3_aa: CASSFQGGVQYF
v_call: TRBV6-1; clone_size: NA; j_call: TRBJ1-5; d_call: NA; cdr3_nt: TGTGCCAGCAGTGAAGCGTCGGGATATCAGCCCCAGCATTTT; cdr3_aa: CASSEASGYQPQHF
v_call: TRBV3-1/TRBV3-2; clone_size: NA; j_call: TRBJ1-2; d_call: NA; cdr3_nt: TGTGCCAGCAGCCAAGCAGGTCCGCCCGGTGGCTACACCTTC; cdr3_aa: CASSQAGPPGGYTF
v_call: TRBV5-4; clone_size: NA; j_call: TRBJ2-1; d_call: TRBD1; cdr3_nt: TGTGCCAGCAGTTCACAGGGGTCCCTTCTTTACAATGAGCAGTTCTTC; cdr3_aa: CASSSQGSLLYNEQFF
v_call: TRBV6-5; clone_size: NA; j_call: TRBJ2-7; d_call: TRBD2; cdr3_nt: TGTGCCAGCAGTTACTCGGGCGGGGGGTACTACGAGCAGTACTTC; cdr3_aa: CASSYSGGGYYEQYF
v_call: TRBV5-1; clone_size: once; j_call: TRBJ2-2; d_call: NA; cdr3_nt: TGCGCCAGCAGCTTGCGCCAGGGGAACACCGGGGAGCTGTTTTTT; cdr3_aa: CASSLRQGNTGELFF
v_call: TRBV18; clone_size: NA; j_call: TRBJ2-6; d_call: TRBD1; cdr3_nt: TGTGCCAGCTCACCGACAGGGGCGGCCTCTGGGGCCAACGTCCTGACTTTC; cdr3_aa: CASSPTGAASGANVLTF
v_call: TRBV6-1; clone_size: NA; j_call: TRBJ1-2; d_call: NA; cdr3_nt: TGTGCCAGCAGTGAAAACAGGAGGGAGGGCCCCTTC; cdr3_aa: CASSENRREGPF
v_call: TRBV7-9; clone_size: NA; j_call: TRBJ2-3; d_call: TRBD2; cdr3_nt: TGTGCCAGCAGCTTGGGACTAGCGGGGACCACAGATACGCAGTATTTT; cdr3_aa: CASSLGLAGTTDTQYF
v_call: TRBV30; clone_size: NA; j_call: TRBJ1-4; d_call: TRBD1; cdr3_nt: TGTGCCTGGAGGGACAGGGGGTCTGAAAAACTGTTTTTT; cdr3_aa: CAWRDRGSEKLFF
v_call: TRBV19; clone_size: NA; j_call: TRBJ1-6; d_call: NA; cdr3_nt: TGTGCCAGTAGTTCAGACAGCGCATCCTATAATTCACCCCTCCACTTT; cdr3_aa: CASSSDSASYNSPLHF
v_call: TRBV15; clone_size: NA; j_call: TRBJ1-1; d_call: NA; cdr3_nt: TGTGCCACCAGCAGCGGTCGGGGGGACACTGAAGCTTTCTTT; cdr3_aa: CATSSGRGDTEAFF
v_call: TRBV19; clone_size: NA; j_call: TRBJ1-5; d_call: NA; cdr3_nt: TGTGCCAGTAGTTCTCAGGGTAATAGCAATCAGCCCCAGCATTTT; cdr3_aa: CASSSQGNSNQPQHF
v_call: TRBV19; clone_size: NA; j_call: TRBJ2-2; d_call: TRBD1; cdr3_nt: TGTGCCAGTAGTGTGGGACAGGGTTTAGCCGGGGAGCTGTTTTTT; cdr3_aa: CASSVGQGLAGELFF
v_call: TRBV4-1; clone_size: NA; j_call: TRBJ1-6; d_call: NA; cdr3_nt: TGCGCCAGCAGCCTAGCGAGTGGGGTCAATTCACCCCTCCACTTT; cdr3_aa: CASSLASGVNSPLHF
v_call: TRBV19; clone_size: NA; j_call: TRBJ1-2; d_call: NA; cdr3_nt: TGTGCCAGTAGCCGCACAGACGCAGGGGATGGCTACACCTTC; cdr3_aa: CASSRTDAGDGYTF
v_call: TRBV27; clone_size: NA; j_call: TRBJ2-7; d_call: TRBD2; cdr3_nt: TGTGCCAGCAGTACCGTAACAGACCCGGGACTAGCGGGATACGAGCAGTACTTC; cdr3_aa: CASSTVTDPGLAGYEQYF
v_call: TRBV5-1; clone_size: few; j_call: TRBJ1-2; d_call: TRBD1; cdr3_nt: TGCGCCAGCAGCTTTAACCCGCAGGGGGCGCGGGGCTACACCTTC; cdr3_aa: CASSFNPQGARGYTF
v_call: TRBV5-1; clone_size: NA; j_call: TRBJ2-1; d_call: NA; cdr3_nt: TGCGCCAGCAGCCCGGGGGACTCCCACAATGAGCAGTTCTTC; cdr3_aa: CASSPGDSHNEQFF
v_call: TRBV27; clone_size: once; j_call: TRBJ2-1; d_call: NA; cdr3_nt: TGTGCCAGCAGTTTAGGAACAGGTAATGAGCAGTTCTTC; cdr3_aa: CASSLGTGNEQFF
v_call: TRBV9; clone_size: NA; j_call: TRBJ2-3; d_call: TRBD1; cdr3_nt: TGTGCCAGCAGCGAGAGAGGAGACAGGGCTAGCACAGATACGCAGTATTTT; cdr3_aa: CASSERGDRASTDTQYF